This T cell receptor (beta chain) appears in the sequencing data of a study of control samples from healthy donors and cancer patients. Concerning this clone itself: Other DNA sequences of this sample code for an identical CDR3.

Trimming cost V 1 base and J 4 bases; bases outside gene matches: 9. The CDR3 covers 17 residues. CDR1 and CDR2 (germline): PRHDT, FYEKMQ (reference sequence). Clones were read by immunoSEQ multiplex PCR, and TCRdb kept only the in-frame ones, dropping some. The sample shows some 130,000 clones, around 92% of them seen only once. Specimen: blood. The sequence derives from a woman between 45 and 65 years old in good health. The chain recombines TRBV13 with TRBJ2-3, with TRBD2 matching over 9 bases. The CDR3 loop reads CASSLAGRGGRADTQYF. Here the CDR3 DNA reads TGTGCCAGCAGCTTAGCGGGGCGGGGGGGCCGCGCAGATACGCAGTATTTT.